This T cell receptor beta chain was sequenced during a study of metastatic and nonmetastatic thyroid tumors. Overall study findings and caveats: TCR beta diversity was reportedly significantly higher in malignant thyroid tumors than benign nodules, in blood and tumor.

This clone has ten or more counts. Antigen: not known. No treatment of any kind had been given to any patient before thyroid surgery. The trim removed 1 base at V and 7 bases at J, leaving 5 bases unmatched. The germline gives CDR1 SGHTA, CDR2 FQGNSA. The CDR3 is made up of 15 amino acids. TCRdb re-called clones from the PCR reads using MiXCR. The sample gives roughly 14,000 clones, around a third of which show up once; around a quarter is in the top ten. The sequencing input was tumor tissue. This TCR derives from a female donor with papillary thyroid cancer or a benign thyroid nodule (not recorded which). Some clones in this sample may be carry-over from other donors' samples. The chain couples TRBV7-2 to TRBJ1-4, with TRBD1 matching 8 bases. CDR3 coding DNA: TGTGCCAGCAGCTTAGACCGTACAGGGGGTGAAAAACTGTTTTTT. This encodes CASSLDRTGGEKLFF.